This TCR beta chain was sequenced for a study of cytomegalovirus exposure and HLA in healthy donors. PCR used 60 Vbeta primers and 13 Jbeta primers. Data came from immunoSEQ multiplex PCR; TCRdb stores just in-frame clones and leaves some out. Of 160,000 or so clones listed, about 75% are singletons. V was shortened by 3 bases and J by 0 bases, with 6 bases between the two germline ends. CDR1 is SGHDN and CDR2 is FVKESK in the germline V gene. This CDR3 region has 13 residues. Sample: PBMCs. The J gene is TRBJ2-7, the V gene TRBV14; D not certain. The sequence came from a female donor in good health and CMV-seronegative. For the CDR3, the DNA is TGTGCCAGCAGCCAGTGGGCCTCCTACGAGCAGTACTTC. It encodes CASSQWASYEQYF.